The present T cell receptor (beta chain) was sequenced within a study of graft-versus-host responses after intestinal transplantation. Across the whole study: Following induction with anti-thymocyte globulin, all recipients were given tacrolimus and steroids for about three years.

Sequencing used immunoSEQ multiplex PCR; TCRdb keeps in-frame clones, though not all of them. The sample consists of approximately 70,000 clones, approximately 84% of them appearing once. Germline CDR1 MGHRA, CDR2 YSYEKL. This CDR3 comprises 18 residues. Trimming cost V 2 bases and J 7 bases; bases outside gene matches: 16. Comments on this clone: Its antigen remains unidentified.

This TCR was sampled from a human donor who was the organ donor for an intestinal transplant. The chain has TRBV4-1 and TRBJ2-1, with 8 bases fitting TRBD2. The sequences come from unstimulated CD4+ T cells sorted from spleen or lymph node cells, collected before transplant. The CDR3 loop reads CASSQTLLGAGGSNEQFF. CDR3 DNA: TGCGCCAGCAGCCAAACCCTTTTAGGTGCGGGGGGTTCGAATGAGCAGTTCTTC.